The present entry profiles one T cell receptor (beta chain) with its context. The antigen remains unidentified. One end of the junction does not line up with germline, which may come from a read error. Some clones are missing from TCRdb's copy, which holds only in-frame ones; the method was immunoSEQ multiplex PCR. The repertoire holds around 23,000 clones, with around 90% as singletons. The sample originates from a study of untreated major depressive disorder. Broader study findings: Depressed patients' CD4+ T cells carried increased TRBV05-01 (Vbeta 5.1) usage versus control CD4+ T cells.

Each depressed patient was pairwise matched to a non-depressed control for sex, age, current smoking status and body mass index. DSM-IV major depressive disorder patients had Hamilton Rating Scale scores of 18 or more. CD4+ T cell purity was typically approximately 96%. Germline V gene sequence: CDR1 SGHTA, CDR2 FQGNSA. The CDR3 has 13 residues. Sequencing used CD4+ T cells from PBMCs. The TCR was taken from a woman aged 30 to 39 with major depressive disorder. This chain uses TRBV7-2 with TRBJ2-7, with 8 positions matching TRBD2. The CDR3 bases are TGTGCCAGCAGCTCGAGAGATAGCGGGGCCATCCTCTTC. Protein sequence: CASSSRDSGAILF.